Presented here are 14 T cell receptor beta chains from one specimen sequenced in a study of chemoradiotherapy in HPV16-positive cancers. The assay was immunoSEQ multiplex PCR, and TCRdb's table has in-frame clones only and misses some. The sample has about 5,400 clones; 85% are singletons. This specimen consisted of tumor tissue, obtained from a patient who underwent chemoradiotherapy. The source is a human donor with HPV-associated anogenital cancer.

This clone showed up just once. The chain is built from TRBV9 and TRBJ2-3; TRBD2 matches at 12 bases. This CDR3 is 20 amino acids long. Trimming took 4 bases from V and 4 from J; bases not matched to a gene: 19. CDR1 is SGDLS, CDR2 YYNGEE, per germline. The CDR3 DNA sequence: TGTGCCAGCAGCTTCTCGCTCCCTCGACTAGCGGGGGTAGGTTCAGATACGCAGTATTTT. Its protein product is CASSFSLPRLAGVGSDTQYF.

This rearrangement joins TRBV9 to TRBJ1-2; possible D gene TRBD1, 5 bases. Germline values: CDR1 SGDLS, CDR2 YYNGEE. V shed 3 bases and J shed 2 bases, with 14 bases lying between them. This CDR3 contains 15 residues. CDR3 nucleotides: TGTGCCAGCAGCGCCGCCGGGACGGCGAACTATGGCTACACCTTC. Amino acid sequence: CASSAAGTANYGYTF.

This chain joins TRBV5-4 and TRBJ1-2, with D tentatively TRBD1 (6 bases). Germline lookup yields CDR1 SGHNT and CDR2 YYREEE (reference sequence). The CDR3 totals 15 residues. Trimming took 2 bases from V and 3 from J, leaving 14 bases between them. CDR3 residues: CASSFTPPGDYGYTF. The CDR3 coding sequence is TGTGCCAGCAGCTTTACTCCCCCAGGGGACTATGGCTACACCTTC.

The rearrangement links TRBV19 to TRBJ2-1; D might be TRBD2 (6 bases). Germline V lookup: CDR1 LNHDA, CDR2 SQIVND (reference sequence). The CDR3 has 15 amino acids. V was pared by 2 bases and J by 3 bases, with 11 bases between. CDR3: CASSIRLERYNEQFF. The CDR3 DNA follows: TGTGCCAGTAGTATAAGACTAGAGCGCTACAATGAGCAGTTCTTC.

The V and J genes are TRBV5-4 and TRBJ1-2; 9 positions match TRBD1. Trimming cost V 1 base and J 4 bases; bases outside gene matches: 2. Germline CDR1 reads SGHNT; CDR2 reads YYREEE (reference sequence). The CDR3 spans 14 residues. The CDR3, as DNA: TGTGCCAGCAGCTTGTGGGGACAGGGCTATGGCTACACCTTC. This gives the protein CASSLWGQGYGYTF.

This clone was counted between two and nine times. Here the CDR3 DNA reads TGTGCCAGCAGCCAAGAACCTGCGCCGGGACTGGTGAGCTCCTATAATTCACCCCTCCACTTT. Its translation is CASSQEPAPGLVSSYNSPLHF. This sequence joins TRBV4-2 and TRBJ1-6, with D possibly TRBD1 on 5 matching bases. V was trimmed by 0 bases and J by 0 bases, leaving 21 bases between them. This CDR3 spans 21 amino acids. The germline V gene has CDR1 LGHNA and CDR2 YNFKEQ.

The chain links TRBV6-1 to TRBJ2-7; D is possibly TRBD2 (6 bases). This CDR3 comprises 14 residues. Germline V gene lookup returns CDR1 MNHNS and CDR2 SASEGT. V lost 1 base and J lost 4, with 11 bases in between. In DNA form, the CDR3 reads TGTGCCAGCAGTGAAGATTGGGGGGTTTACGAGCAGTACGTC. This codes for CASSEDWGVYEQYV.

The count of this clone is one. The rearrangement joins TRBV19 to TRBJ1-5; tentative D call: TRBD1 (6 bases). Trimming removed 3 bases from V and 1 base from J, with 10 bases in between. The germline gives CDR1 LNHDA, CDR2 SQIVND (reference sequence). The CDR3 is 15 residues long. The CDR3 loop reads CASSMGGASNQPQHF. In DNA, the CDR3 is TGTGCCAGTAGTATGGGGGGCGCGAGCAATCAGCCCCAGCATTTT.

The chain combines TRBV5-1 with TRBJ1-4; D ambiguous. This CDR3 spans 15 amino acids. The germline CDR1 and CDR2 sequences are SGHRS and YFSETQ. V lost 7 bases and J lost 8, with 21 bases in between. The CDR3 loop is CASHPAGAGREKLFF. The CDR3 DNA reads TGCGCCAGCCACCCGGCCGGTGCAGGCAGGGAAAAACTGTTTTTT.

V is TRBV20-1 and J is TRBJ2-1; D remains ambiguous. The CDR3 length is 11 residues. V was trimmed by 5 bases and J by 9 bases, leaving 11 bases between them. Germline V gene lookup returns CDR1 DFQATT and CDR2 SNEGSKA (reference sequence). CDR3 coding DNA: TGCAGTGCTTCACAATGGTCTGAGCAGTTCTTC. Amino acids: CSASQWSEQFF.

The V gene is TRBV6-1, the J gene TRBJ2-2; the match to TRBD1 covers 8 bases. Unmatched junction bases numbered 11, after V lost 2 bases and J lost 0 bases. CDR1 is MNHNS, CDR2 SASEGT, per germline. This CDR3 is built from 19 residues. The CDR3 loop is CASSESFWTGFTNTGELFF. The CDR3 bases are TGTGCCAGCAGTGAAAGTTTTTGGACAGGGTTCACGAACACCGGGGAGCTGTTTTTT.

The rearrangement uses TRBV7-9 and TRBJ1-1, with 7 bases matching TRBD1. Germline CDR1 and CDR2: SEHNR and FQNEAQ (reference sequence). V gave up 3 bases and J gave up 6 bases; unmatched junction bases: 7. This CDR3 has 14 amino acids. CDR3 bases: TGTGCCAGCAGCTTGGGACAGCTCAGACCTGAAGCTTTCTTT. Encoded protein: CASSLGQLRPEAFF.

This chain links TRBV6-5 with TRBJ2-5, with 8 positions matching TRBD2. The junction had 9 bases not matched to a gene; V was cut back by 6 bases and J by 6 bases. From germline, CDR1 is MNHEY and CDR2 SVGAGI. This CDR3 has 14 amino acids. CDR3 region: CASRNPGGAQTQYF. CDR3 nucleotides: TGTGCCAGCAGAAACCCCGGGGGGGCACAGACCCAGTACTTC.

V and J are TRBV5-4 and TRBJ2-5; 10 positions match TRBD2. Germline CDR1 is SGHNT and CDR2 is YYREEE (reference sequence). The length of the CDR3 is 15 residues. V trimming: 2 bases; J trimming: 4 bases; junction bases outside the gene matches: 5. CDR3 residues: CASSFSGGNGETQYF. The CDR3 DNA reads TGTGCCAGCAGCTTTAGCGGGGGGAACGGAGAGACCCAGTACTTC.